The clone carrying this T cell receptor beta chain was found a few times. Its matching antigen is unknown. These data belong to a study of cytotoxic CD8 clonotypes in ibrutinib-treated CLL. CDR1 MGHRA and CDR2 YSYEKL come from the germline V gene. The V end was cut by 2 bases, the J end by 2 bases, with 16 bases between. The CDR3 contains 17 residues. Using immunoSEQ multiplex PCR, the repertoire was profiled, and TCRdb retains in-frame clones only, with some absent. Here the sample spans about 15,000 clones, roughly two thirds being singletons. Study-level points and caveats: Exceeding age-matched healthy donors, baseline clonality also tracked the counts of circulating CD8+ T cells.

Specimen: PBMCs, collected before ibrutinib treatment. The receptor comes from a human donor with chronic lymphocytic leukemia. V usage is TRBV4-1 and J usage is TRBJ1-3, with D maybe TRBD1 (5 bases). CDR3 residues: CASSQLGPASPGNTIYF. The CDR3 DNA is TGCGCCAGCAGCCAATTGGGGCCTGCTTCCCCTGGAAACACCATATATTTT.